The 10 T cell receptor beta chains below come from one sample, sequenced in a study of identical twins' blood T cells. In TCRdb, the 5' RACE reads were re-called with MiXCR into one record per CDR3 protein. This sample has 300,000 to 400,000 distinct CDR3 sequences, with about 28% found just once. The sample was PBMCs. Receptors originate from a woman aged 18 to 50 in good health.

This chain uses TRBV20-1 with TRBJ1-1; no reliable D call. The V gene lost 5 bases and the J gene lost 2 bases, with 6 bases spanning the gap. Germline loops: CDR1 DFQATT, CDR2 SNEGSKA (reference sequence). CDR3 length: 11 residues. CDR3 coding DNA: TGCAGTGCTCCTCCCAACACTGAAGCTTTCTTT. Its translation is CSAPPNTEAFF.

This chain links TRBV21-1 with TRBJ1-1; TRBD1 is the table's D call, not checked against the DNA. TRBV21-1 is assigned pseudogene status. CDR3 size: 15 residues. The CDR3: CASGTTPGCNTEAFF. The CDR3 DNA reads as TGTGCCAGCGGCACAACACCAGGGTGTAACACTGAAGCTTTCTTT.

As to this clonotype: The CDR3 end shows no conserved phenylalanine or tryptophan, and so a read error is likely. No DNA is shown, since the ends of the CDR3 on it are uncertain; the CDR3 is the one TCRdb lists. The CDR3 loop is CSAPPSAAEKI. The J gene is TRBJ1-2, the V gene TRBV20-1. Germline loops: CDR1 DFQATT, CDR2 SNEGSKA (reference sequence). The CDR3 length equals 11 residues, ends included.

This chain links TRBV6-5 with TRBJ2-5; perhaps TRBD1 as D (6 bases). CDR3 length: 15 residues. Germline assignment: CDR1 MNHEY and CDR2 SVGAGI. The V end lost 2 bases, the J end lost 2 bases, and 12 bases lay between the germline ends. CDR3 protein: CASSYAGQPQETQYF. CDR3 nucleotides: TGTGCCAGCAGTTACGCCGGACAGCCTCAAGAGACCCAGTACTTC.

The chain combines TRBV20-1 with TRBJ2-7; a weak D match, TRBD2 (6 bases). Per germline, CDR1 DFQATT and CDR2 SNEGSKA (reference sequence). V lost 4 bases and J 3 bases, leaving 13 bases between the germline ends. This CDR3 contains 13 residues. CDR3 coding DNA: TGCAGTGCTACCACCGACGGGGGCTACGAGCAGTACTTC. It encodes CSATTDGGYEQYF.

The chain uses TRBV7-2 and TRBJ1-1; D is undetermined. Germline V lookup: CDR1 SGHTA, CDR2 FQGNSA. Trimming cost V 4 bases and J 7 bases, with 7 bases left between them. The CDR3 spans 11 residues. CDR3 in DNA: TGTGCCAGCAGCTGGAGTCTTGAAGCTTTCTTT. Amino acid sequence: CASSWSLEAFF.

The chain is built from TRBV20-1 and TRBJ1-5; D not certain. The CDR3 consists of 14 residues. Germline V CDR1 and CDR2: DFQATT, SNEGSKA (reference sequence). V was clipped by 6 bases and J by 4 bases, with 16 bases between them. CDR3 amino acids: CSAILGPKNQPQHF. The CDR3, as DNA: TGCAGTGCCATCCTTGGGCCCAAGAATCAGCCCCAGCATTTT.

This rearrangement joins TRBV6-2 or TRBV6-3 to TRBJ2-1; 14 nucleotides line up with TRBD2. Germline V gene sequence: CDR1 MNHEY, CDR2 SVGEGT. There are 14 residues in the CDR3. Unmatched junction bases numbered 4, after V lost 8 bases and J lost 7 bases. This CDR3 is CASRTSGGLNEQFF. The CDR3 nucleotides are TGTGCCAGCCGGACTAGCGGGGGGTTAAATGAGCAGTTCTTC.

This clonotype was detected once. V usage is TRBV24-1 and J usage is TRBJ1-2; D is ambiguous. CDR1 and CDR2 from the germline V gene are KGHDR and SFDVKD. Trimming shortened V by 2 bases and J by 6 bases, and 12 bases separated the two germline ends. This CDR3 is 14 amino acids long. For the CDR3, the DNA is TGTGCCACCAGTGATTCAGGCGCCGCGAATGGCTACACCTTC. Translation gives CATSDSGAANGYTF.

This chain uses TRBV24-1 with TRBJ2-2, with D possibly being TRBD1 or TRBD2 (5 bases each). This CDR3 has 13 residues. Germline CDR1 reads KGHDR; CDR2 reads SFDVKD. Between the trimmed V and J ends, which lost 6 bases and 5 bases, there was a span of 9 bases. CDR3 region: CATSREGTGELFF. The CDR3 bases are TGTGCCACCAGTCGTGAGGGGACCGGGGAGCTGTTTTTT.